This T cell receptor (beta chain) emerged from a study of OX40 agonist ivuxolimab in advanced cancers. Turning to the study itself: One hepatocellular carcinoma and a couple of cutaneous melanoma patients partially responded.

Trimming removed 5 bases from V and 0 bases from J, with 15 bases in between. Germline V gives CDR1 MNHEY, CDR2 SMNVEV (reference sequence). This CDR3 has 16 amino acids. About this clone: Its antigen is unidentified.

Study conclusions and caveats: More expanded clones were found, on average, in CD8+ than in CD4+ T cells. With doses of 0.1-3.0 mg/kg, partial responders showed among the lowest clonal expansion.

Assay used: immunoSEQ multiplex PCR; TCRdb lists only in-frame clones, some missing. The table includes about 23,000 clones, 80% to 85% detected once. The V gene is TRBV27, the J gene TRBJ2-3; the D gene is possibly TRBD1 (5 bases). Sequencing was performed on CD4+ or CD8+ T cells sorted from blood, taken in a trial of the OX40 agonist ivuxolimab. The clonotype comes from an adult with an advanced solid tumor such as melanoma, head and neck, liver or kidney cancer. DNA of the CDR3: TGTGCCAGCAGTCTGCGGACATCCCGGAGCACAGATACGCAGTATTTT. This encodes CASSLRTSRSTDTQYF.